Listed below are T cell receptor beta chains from one sample, sequenced in a study of blood T cell repertoires in COVID-19. Sequenced by immunoSEQ multiplex PCR; TCRdb stores in-frame clones only, minus some. The sample has some 180,000 clones; roughly 84% are singletons. Sequencing was done on a sample of peripheral blood. These receptors were collected from a woman aged 40 to 50 with COVID-19, enrolled during active disease. Each CDR3 is given with its conserved first and last residue. The order of the fields is V gene, J gene, D gene, clone size, CDR3 DNA, CDR3 protein. D genes are given only for firm matches. The size of a clone is reported for some rows only, either as once, few or many, or as a class for expanded clones.

V gene: TRBV7-5
J gene: TRBJ1-1
D gene: -
clone size: -
CDR3 DNA: TGTGTCAGAAGCATCGACAGGGGTGAAGCTTTCTTT
CDR3 protein: CVRSIDRGEAFF

V gene: TRBV19
J gene: TRBJ2-5
D gene: -
clone size: -
CDR3 DNA: TGTGCCAGTAGTCTAGGACAGTCGAAGACCCAGTACTTC
CDR3 protein: CASSLGQSKTQYF

V gene: TRBV5-6
J gene: TRBJ1-6
D gene: TRBD1
clone size: few
CDR3 DNA: TGTGCCAGCAGCTTGGAGGGGGCAAGAAATTCACCCCTCCACTTT
CDR3 protein: CASSLEGARNSPLHF

V gene: TRBV5-1
J gene: TRBJ2-7
D gene: -
clone size: few
CDR3 DNA: TGCGCCAGCAGCTTGGACCTATCCAACGAGCAGTACTTC
CDR3 protein: CASSLDLSNEQYF

V gene: TRBV27
J gene: TRBJ2-3
D gene: TRBD2
clone size: -
CDR3 DNA: TGTGCCAGCACCCCGGGACTAGCGGGGCCGGTTGAGTATTTT
CDR3 protein: CASTPGLAGPVEYF

V gene: TRBV3-1/TRBV3-2
J gene: TRBJ2-1
D gene: -
clone size: -
CDR3 DNA: TGTGCCAGCAGCCAAGAGCTAACAGGGTTCCAATCCAATGAGCAGTTCTTC
CDR3 protein: CASSQELTGFQSNEQFF

V gene: TRBV28
J gene: TRBJ1-1
D gene: -
clone size: -
CDR3 DNA: TGTGCCAGCAGTCCTCAACAGGGTCCCATGAACACTGAAGCTTTCTTT
CDR3 protein: CASSPQQGPMNTEAFF

V gene: TRBV5-5
J gene: TRBJ1-1
D gene: -
clone size: -
CDR3 DNA: TGTGCCAGCAGCTTGGAGGAGGCGTGGACGAACACTGAAGCTTTCTTT
CDR3 protein: CASSLEEAWTNTEAFF

V gene: TRBV6-6
J gene: TRBJ2-7
D gene: -
clone size: -
CDR3 DNA: TGTGCCAGCAGTTACTCCCAGGGGTGGGAGCAGTACTTC
CDR3 protein: CASSYSQGWEQYF

V gene: TRBV12-3/TRBV12-4
J gene: TRBJ2-5
D gene: -
clone size: -
CDR3 DNA: TGTGCCAGCAGACCCACAGGGCGTGAGACCCAGTACTTC
CDR3 protein: CASRPTGRETQYF

V gene: TRBV7-3
J gene: TRBJ2-7
D gene: TRBD2
clone size: -
CDR3 DNA: TGTGCCAGCAGCTTAAACCCAGCGGGAACCTACGAGCAGTACTTC
CDR3 protein: CASSLNPAGTYEQYF

V gene: TRBV28
J gene: TRBJ1-4
D gene: -
clone size: -
CDR3 DNA: TGTGCCAGCAGTTTATCCCCCCAGGGTAATGAAAAACTGTTTTTT
CDR3 protein: CASSLSPQGNEKLFF

V gene: TRBV20-1
J gene: TRBJ2-3
D gene: TRBD1
clone size: -
CDR3 DNA: TGCAGTGCTAGTCAAAGAGACAGGGAAGGTGGAGAGTATTTT
CDR3 protein: CSASQRDREGGEYF

V gene: TRBV24-1
J gene: TRBJ2-7
D gene: TRBD2
clone size: -
CDR3 DNA: TGTGCCACCAGACAGCGGGAGTGGCCCCTCCCCTACTACGAGCAGTACTTC
CDR3 protein: CATRQREWPLPYYEQYF

V gene: TRBV2
J gene: TRBJ2-7
D gene: -
clone size: -
CDR3 DNA: TGTGCCAGCAGTGAGTGGCACGAGCAGTACTTC
CDR3 protein: CASSEWHEQYF

V gene: TRBV7-9
J gene: TRBJ2-7
D gene: TRBD2
clone size: -
CDR3 DNA: TGTGCCAGCAGCTCCCAGGGACTAACCCCCTACGAGCAGTACTTC
CDR3 protein: CASSSQGLTPYEQYF

V gene: TRBV5-4
J gene: TRBJ2-7
D gene: -
clone size: -
CDR3 DNA: TGTGCCAGCAGTAAACAGGGCTACGAGCAGTACTTC
CDR3 protein: CASSKQGYEQYF

V gene: TRBV6-5
J gene: TRBJ1-6
D gene: -
clone size: once
CDR3 DNA: TGTGCCAGCATAGGTTCGACAAATTCACCCCTCCACTTT
CDR3 protein: CASIGSTNSPLHF

V gene: TRBV6-5
J gene: TRBJ2-2
D gene: TRBD1
clone size: -
CDR3 DNA: TGTGCCAGCAGGACGAGGACAGGGAACACCGGGGAGCTGTTTTTT
CDR3 protein: CASRTRTGNTGELFF

V gene: TRBV7-6
J gene: TRBJ2-5
D gene: -
clone size: -
CDR3 DNA: TGTGCCAGCAGCTTAGCGTTAGGGGGGGGACGAAAGACCCAGTACTTC
CDR3 protein: CASSLALGGGRKTQYF

V gene: TRBV5-1
J gene: TRBJ1-4
D gene: -
clone size: -
CDR3 DNA: TGCGCCAGCAGCTTTTCCGGGGACTTGTTCGGTGAAAAACTGTTTTTT
CDR3 protein: CASSFSGDLFGEKLFF

V gene: TRBV11-3
J gene: TRBJ2-3
D gene: -
clone size: -
CDR3 DNA: TGTGCCAGCAGCTTAGACCCCCAAGGGGGATACACAGATACGCAGTATTTT
CDR3 protein: CASSLDPQGGYTDTQYF

V gene: TRBV21-1
J gene: TRBJ2-7
D gene: -
clone size: -
CDR3 DNA: TGTGCCAGCACCCGACAGGGGATTTACGAGCAGTACTTC
CDR3 protein: CASTRQGIYEQYF

V gene: TRBV28
J gene: TRBJ2-7
D gene: -
clone size: -
CDR3 DNA: TGTGCCAGCAGTTTAGCGGCTCCATCCTACGAGCAGTACTTC
CDR3 protein: CASSLAAPSYEQYF